This T cell receptor beta chain was sequenced in a study of technical replicates of blood from several donors. This clone was seen once. Clones were read by immunoSEQ multiplex PCR, and TCRdb kept only the in-frame ones, dropping some. Altogether around 100,000 clones are present, less than 95% being singletons, with the ten largest covering approximately 0.33%. Germline V gives CDR1 MNHEY, CDR2 SMNVEV (reference sequence). V lost 2 bases, J lost 5 bases, and 15 bases lay in between. This CDR3 spans 16 amino acids. Sequences were obtained from T cells isolated from PBMCs. The rearrangement joins TRBV27 to TRBJ1-4, with a weak D call TRBD1 (5 bases). The clonotype comes from a human donor in good health. The CDR3 bases are TGTGCCAGCAGTTTAATAATAACAGGAAGGAATGAAAAACTGTTTTTT. This encodes CASSLIITGRNEKLFF.